Below are 10 T cell receptor beta chains sequenced from a single sample in a study of patients and donors after allogeneic stem cell transplantation. Via MiXCR, TCRdb re-called the RT-PCR reads, giving one row per CDR3 protein. The repertoire consists of approximately 220,000 distinct CDR3 sequences, with around 40% occurring once and the leading ten covering approximately 10%. The material sequenced was blood, either unsorted or a sorted T cell fraction (not recorded which). All receptors come from a human donor who was either an allogeneic HSCT recipient or a stem cell or donor lymphocyte infusion donor (not recorded which). It is not recorded whose cells these are; they may come from a transplant donor.

The chain recombines TRBV29-1 with TRBJ1-1, with D possibly TRBD1 on 6 matching bases. The CDR3 has 16 amino acids. Trimming removed 6 bases at V and 4 bases at J, with 24 bases between. Germline CDR1 is SQVTM and CDR2 is ANQGSEA. CDR3 region: CSVGHRAFDIGTEAFF. The CDR3 DNA reads as TGCAGCGTCGGGCACAGGGCTTTTGATATTGGCACTGAAGCTTTCTTT. Drawing the rest from reference TRBV29-1 and TRBJ1-1, the complete variable domain is SAVISQKPSRDICQRGTSLTIQCQVDSQVTMMFWYRQQPGQSLTLIATANQGSEATYESGFVIDKFPISRPNLTFSTLTVSNMSPEDSSIYLCSVGHRAFDIGTEAFFGQGTRLTVV.

CDR3 amino acids: CSASRSGPYGYTF. In nucleotides, the CDR3 is TGCAGTGCTAGTCGGTCAGGACCTTATGGCTACACCTTC. The V gene is TRBV20-1, the J gene TRBJ1-2, with D unresolved. Germline-derived CDR1 and CDR2 are DFQATT and SNEGSKA (reference sequence). The CDR3 is 13 amino acids. V lost 3 bases and J lost 5, with 13 bases in between.

The chain couples TRBV27 to TRBJ2-1, with a weak D call TRBD2 (6 bases). Germline V gene lookup returns CDR1 MNHEY and CDR2 SMNVEV (reference sequence). This CDR3 spans 17 amino acids. V lost 5 bases to trimming and J lost 3 bases, with 20 bases between them. The CDR3 region has the DNA TGTGCCAGCAGTCCCCGGGGACTTCCGTCGAGCTACAATGAGCAGTTCTTC. It encodes CASSPRGLPSSYNEQFF.

This clonotype was seen more than once but under ten times. The rearrangement joins TRBV6-2 or TRBV6-3 to TRBJ2-7, with 7 nucleotides matching TRBD1. V trimming: 6 bases; J trimming: 2 bases; junction bases outside the gene matches: 4. CDR1 is MNHEY and CDR2 is SVGEGT in the germline V gene. The CDR3 consists of 13 residues. This chain's CDR3 is CASSRQGPYEQYF. CDR3 DNA sequence: TGTGCCAGCAGCCGACAGGGCCCCTACGAGCAGTACTTC.

The chain couples TRBV28 to TRBJ2-2; D is possibly TRBD1 (6 bases). V lost 3 bases, J lost 3 bases, and 11 bases lay in between. Germline CDR1 MDHEN, CDR2 SYDVKM. CDR3 size: 15 residues. CDR3 nucleotide sequence: TGTGCCAGCAGTTTGGGGACAAGGGACACCGGGGAGCTGTTTTTT. Protein sequence: CASSLGTRDTGELFF.

The chain combines TRBV9 with TRBJ2-1; no clear D. The length of the CDR3 is 17 residues. Trimming removed 4 bases at V and 1 base at J, with 18 bases between. The germline V gene has CDR1 SGDLS and CDR2 YYNGEE. The CDR3 bases are TGTGCCAGCAGCACACAGCTGGGCACGCCTTCCTACAATGAGCAGTTCTTC. Amino acids: CASSTQLGTPSYNEQFF.

J is TRBJ1-2 and V is TRBV9; D call uncertain. The CDR3 contains 13 residues. CDR1 is SGDLS and CDR2 is YYNGEE in the germline V gene. Trimming left V 0 bases short and J 6 bases short, with 9 bases between. The CDR3, as DNA: TGTGCCAGCAGCGTAGGGATCACCGATGGCTACACCTTC. Its protein is CASSVGITDGYTF.

The chain uses TRBV5-1 and TRBJ2-5; perhaps TRBD2 as D (5 bases). There are 15 residues in the CDR3. Per germline, CDR1 SGHRS and CDR2 YFSETQ. V lost 1 base, J lost 0 bases, and 10 bases lay in between. In nucleotides, the CDR3 is TGCGCCAGCAGCTTGAATAGAGGGTACCAAGAGACCCAGTACTTC. As protein: CASSLNRGYQETQYF.

This chain links TRBV25-1 with TRBJ1-2; no definite D call. The germline V gene encodes CDR1 MGHDK and CDR2 SYGVNS. Trimming cost V 2 bases and J 4 bases, with 5 bases left between them. The CDR3 consists of 12 residues. The CDR3 DNA reads as TGTGCCAGCAGTGAACTGGGCTATGGCTACACCTTC. The encoded protein is CASSELGYGYTF.

The chain is built from TRBV4-2 and TRBJ1-1; a possible D gene is TRBD1 (5 bases). V lost 0 bases and J 0 bases, leaving 11 bases between the germline ends. Germline V gives CDR1 LGHNA, CDR2 YNFKEQ. The CDR3 is 16 residues long. CDR3 protein: CASSQDLRGVNTEAFF. CDR3 DNA sequence: TGTGCCAGCAGCCAAGATCTCCGGGGGGTGAACACTGAAGCTTTCTTT.